This T cell receptor (beta chain) comes out of a study of cytomegalovirus exposure and HLA in healthy donors. Study-wide findings and caveats: As a later analysis showed, several of the most significant clusters appeared to be linked to common viral pathogens. A later analysis revealed that TCR association rates differed between HLA loci, peaking at DRB1 and bottoming out at HLA-C. The sole available immune exposure information was CMV serostatus.

The PCR used 60 Vbeta and 13 Jbeta primers. Using immunoSEQ multiplex PCR, the repertoire was profiled, and TCRdb retains in-frame clones only, with some absent. This table has 100,000 to 150,000 clones, 15% to 20% appearing once. Of note for this clone: Its cognate antigen is unknown.

The V and J ends lost 3 bases and 4 bases respectively, with 8 bases between them. Germline CDR1 LNHDA, CDR2 SQIVND (reference sequence). This CDR3 has 13 amino acids. In nominal health when sampled, donors likely had unrecorded immune exposures nonetheless. The V and J genes are TRBV19 and TRBJ2-3, with D tentatively TRBD1 (5 bases). This receptor was obtained from a female donor in good health and CMV-seropositive. The sequenced sample consisted of PBMCs. The DNA of the CDR3 is TGTGCCAGTAGTATCTGGGGCGCAGATACGCAGTATTTT. Protein product: CASSIWGADTQYF.